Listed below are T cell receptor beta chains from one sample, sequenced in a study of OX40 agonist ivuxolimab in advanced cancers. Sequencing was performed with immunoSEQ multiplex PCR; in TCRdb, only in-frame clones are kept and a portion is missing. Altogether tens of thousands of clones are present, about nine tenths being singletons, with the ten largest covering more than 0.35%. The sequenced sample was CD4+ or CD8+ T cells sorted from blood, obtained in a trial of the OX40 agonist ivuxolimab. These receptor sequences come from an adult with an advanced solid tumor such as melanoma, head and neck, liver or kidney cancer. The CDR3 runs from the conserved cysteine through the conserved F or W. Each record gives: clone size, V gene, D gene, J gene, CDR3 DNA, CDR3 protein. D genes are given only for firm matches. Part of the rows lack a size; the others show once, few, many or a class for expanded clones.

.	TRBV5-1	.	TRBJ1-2	TGCGCCAGCAGCCTCTCGAGGGACCCTAACTATGGCTACACCTTC	CASSLSRDPNYGYTF
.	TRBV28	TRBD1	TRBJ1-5	TGTGCCAGCACCAGGACAGGGGGGGGTCAGCCCCAGCATTTT	CASTRTGGGQPQHF
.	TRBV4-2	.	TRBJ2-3	TGTGCCAGCAGCTCATCTCGGGGTGCGAGAACAGATACGCAGTATTTT	CASSSSRGARTDTQYF
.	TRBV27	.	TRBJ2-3	TGTGCCAGCAGCCACCGTAGGATGGCGGCCGGGGCTACCACAGATACGCAGTATTTT	CASSHRRMAAGATTDTQYF
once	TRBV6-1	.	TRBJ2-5	TGTGCCAGCAGATCACTGGGGGGGGCAGAGACCCAGTACTTC	CASRSLGGAETQYF
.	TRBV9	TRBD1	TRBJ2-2	TGTGCCAGCAGCGTACTTCCGGGACAGGGTGGGACCGGGGAGCTGTTTTTT	CASSVLPGQGGTGELFF
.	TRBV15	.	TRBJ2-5	TGTGCCACCAGCAGGGCCGACGTGGCGAGGGCCCAGTACTTC	CATSRADVARAQYF
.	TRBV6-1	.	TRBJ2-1	TGTGCCAGCAGTAGGTCAGACTACAATGAGCAGTTCTTC	CASSRSDYNEQFF
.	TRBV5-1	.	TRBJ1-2	TGCGCCAGCAGCGGGGGAGGGCAGGGCTATGGCTACACCTTC	CASSGGGQGYGYTF
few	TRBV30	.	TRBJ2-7	TGTGCCTGGAGTGTACTGTGGCAGCCCGAGCAGTACTTC	CAWSVLWQPEQYF
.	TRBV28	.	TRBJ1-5	TGTGCCAGCAGTTTGCCACAAACCTCGCCCCAGCATTTT	CASSLPQTSPQHF
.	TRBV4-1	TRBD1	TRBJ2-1	TGCGCCAGCAGCCAACCGGACAGGGGTTCCTACAATGAGCAGTTCTTC	CASSQPDRGSYNEQFF
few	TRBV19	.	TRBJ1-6	TGTGCCAGTAGTATACGGGGGGAGAATTCACCCCTCCACTTT	CASSIRGENSPLHF
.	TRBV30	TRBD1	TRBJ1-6	TGTGCCTGGCAACTAGGGACAGGGGAAGCACCCCTCCACTTT	CAWQLGTGEAPLHF
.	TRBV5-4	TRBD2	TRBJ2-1	TGTGCCAGCAGCCCCGGGACTACAAGTTTGTATGAGCAGTTCTTC	CASSPGTTSLYEQFF
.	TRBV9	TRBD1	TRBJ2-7	TGTGCCAGCAGCGTAGGCGGACAGGGGTCCGAGCAGTACTTC	CASSVGGQGSEQYF
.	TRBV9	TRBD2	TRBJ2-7	TGTGCCAGCAGCCCAGGGACTAGCGGGGGGTACGAGCAGTACTTC	CASSPGTSGGYEQYF
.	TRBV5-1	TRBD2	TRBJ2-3	TGCGCCAGCAGCAAGCCCCGACTAGCGGGGGTTGTCAGCACAGATACGCAGTATTTT	CASSKPRLAGVVSTDTQYF
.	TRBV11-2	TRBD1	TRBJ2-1	TGTGCCAGCAGCTCGGGACAGATCAACAATGAGCAGTTCTTC	CASSSGQINNEQFF
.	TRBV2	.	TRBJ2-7	TGTGCCAGCAGAGCCGGCCTTAAGTTCGAGCAGTACTTC	CASRAGLKFEQYF
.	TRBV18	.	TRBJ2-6	TGTGCCAGCTCACCCGGGACGGCCTCTGGGGCCAACGTCCTGACTTTC	CASSPGTASGANVLTF
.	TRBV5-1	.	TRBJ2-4	TGCGCCAGCAGTCCCGGGACAACAACCAAAAACATTCAGTACTTC	CASSPGTTTKNIQYF
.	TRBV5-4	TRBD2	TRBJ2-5	TGTGCCAGCAGCCAGACTAGCGGAAGACAAGAGACCCAGTACTTC	CASSQTSGRQETQYF
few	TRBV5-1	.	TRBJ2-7	TGCGCCAGCAGCTTGGTCGCAGGGGCCTACGAGCAGTACTTC	CASSLVAGAYEQYF
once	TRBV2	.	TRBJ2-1	TGTGCCAGCAGCAGCACCTTCCATGAGCAGTTCTTC	CASSSTFHEQFF
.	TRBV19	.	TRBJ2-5	TGTGCCAGTAGTATCGACTCCATACAAGAGACCCAGTACTTC	CASSIDSIQETQYF
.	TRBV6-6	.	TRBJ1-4	TGTGCCAGCAGTTTGGGTCAGGGCACTGAAAAACTGTTTTTT	CASSLGQGTEKLFF
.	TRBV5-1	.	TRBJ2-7	TGCGCCAGCAGCTTGGTACCAGCTACTCCCTACGAGCAGTACTTC	CASSLVPATPYEQYF
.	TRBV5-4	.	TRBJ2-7	TGTGCCAGCAGCTCAGACACGGGGTTCCTTTCCTACGAGCAGTACTTC	CASSSDTGFLSYEQYF
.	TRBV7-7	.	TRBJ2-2	TGTGCCAGCAGTCCAACCACTGCGGGAATCACCGGGGAGCTGTTTTTT	CASSPTTAGITGELFF
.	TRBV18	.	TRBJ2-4	TGTGCCAGCTCCCCCTCCGGTCCGGAAAACATTCAGTACTTC	CASSPSGPENIQYF
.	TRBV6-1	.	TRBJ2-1	TGTGCCAGCGAACGATTGAGCTCCTACAATGAGCAGTTCTTC	CASERLSSYNEQFF
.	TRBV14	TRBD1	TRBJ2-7	TGTGCCAGCAGGGAGACAGGGGAGGCTTACGAGCAGTACTTC	CASRETGEAYEQYF
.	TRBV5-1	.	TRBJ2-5	TGCGCCAGCAGCTTAGGATGGGGTGGGGAGACCCAGTACTTC	CASSLGWGGETQYF
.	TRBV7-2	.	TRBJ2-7	TGTGCCAGCAGCTTATCCTACGAGCAGTACTTC	CASSLSYEQYF
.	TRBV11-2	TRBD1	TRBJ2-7	TGTGCCAGCAGCACCGGACAGGGGGCCTACGAGCAGTACTTC	CASSTGQGAYEQYF
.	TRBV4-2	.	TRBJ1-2	TGTGCCAGCAGCCATAGGCCGGAAGGGATCTACACCTTC	CASSHRPEGIYTF
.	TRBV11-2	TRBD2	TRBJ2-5	TGTGCCAGCAGTCACCGGGGGGGGTACGGCTTAATCGGAGAGACCCAGTACTTC	CASSHRGGYGLIGETQYF
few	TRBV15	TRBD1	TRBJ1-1	TGTGCCACCAGCATCCTCGGGACAGGGGTTGGTGAAGCTTTCTTT	CATSILGTGVGEAFF
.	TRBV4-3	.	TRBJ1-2	TGCGCCAGCAGCCAGGAATGGGGCCGGTCCTATGGCTACACCTTC	CASSQEWGRSYGYTF
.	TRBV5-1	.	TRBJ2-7	TGCGCCAGCAGCCGGTTTGGCGGGATCTCCTACGAGCAGTACTTC	CASSRFGGISYEQYF
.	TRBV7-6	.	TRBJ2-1	TGTGCCAGCAGCTTATCAGGAAACTACAATGAGCAGTTCTTC	CASSLSGNYNEQFF
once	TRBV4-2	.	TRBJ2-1	TGTGCCAGCAGCCAAGTTAGAGGCAGGGGAGAAGGGATTGGTGAGCAGTTCTTC	CASSQVRGRGEGIGEQFF
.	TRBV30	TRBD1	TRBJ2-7	TGTGCCTGGAGTGTACTTAAAGGGACAGCCGCCTACGAGCAGTACTTC	CAWSVLKGTAAYEQYF
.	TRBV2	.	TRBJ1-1	TGTGCCAGTGGGTGGACTGAAGCTTTCTTT	CASGWTEAFF
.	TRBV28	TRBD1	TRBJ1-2	TGTGCCAGTGTTAGTGCGGACAGGGCGAGGGGCTACACCTTC	CASVSADRARGYTF
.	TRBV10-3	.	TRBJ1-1	TGTGCCATCAATCCGACAGGGAACACTGAAGCTTTCTTT	CAINPTGNTEAFF